This T cell receptor beta chain was captured by sequencing in a study of T cell repertoires in cytomegalovirus infection. Study-level information: Indications of both CMV infection and matching HLA type were provided by public TCR beta signatures.

This clonotype was seen at least ten times. Its antigen is currently unknown. CDR3 length: 18 amino acids. From germline, CDR1 is SEHNR and CDR2 FQNEAQ (reference sequence). V lost 1 base to trimming and J lost 0 bases, with 13 bases between them. TCRdb called the reads again in MiXCR, with one record for every CDR3 protein. This repertoire shows 450,000 to 550,000 distinct CDR3 sequences, about 15% found once; its top ten account for roughly 25%. Study-wide results and caveats: Ex vivo, HLA-C-restricted CMV-specific TCR beta clonotypes prevailed over the rest of the response.

The chain joins TRBV7-9 to TRBJ2-6, with D unclear. The source material was CD8+ T cells from PBMCs. This receptor was identified in a human donor in good health (CMV status not recorded). Some clones in this sample may be carry-over from other donors' samples. The CDR3, as DNA: TGTGCCAGCAGCTTAGAGGGCAGCACTTACTCTGGGGCCAACGTCCTGACTTTC. Its translation: CASSLEGSTYSGANVLTF.